The clone carrying this T cell receptor (beta chain) appeared a few times. Its antigen is as yet unknown. TCRdb re-called the 5' RACE reads with MiXCR, one entry per CDR3 protein. This sample has approximately 550,000 distinct CDR3 sequences, with about 22% found just once. The data derive from a study of identical twins. General observations from the study: Among beta out-of-frame sequences, excess sharing between twins appeared weaker.

Separately, the same data were catalogued under a study of yellow fever vaccine responses in identical twins.

The clonotype comes from a woman aged 18 to 35 in good health. Sequences were obtained from CD4+ T cells sorted from blood.

The CDR3 is CASSHGWSDSNYGYTF. The CDR3 DNA reads as TGTGCCAGCAGCCATGGGTGGTCGGATAGTAACTATGGCTACACCTTC. The V call is TRBV7-6, the J call TRBJ1-2, with D unresolved. CDR3 length: 16 amino acids. With 5 bases removed from V and 1 base from J, the gap between germline ends came to 17 bases. CDR1 and CDR2 from the germline V gene are SGHVS and FNYEAQ. The complete variable domain, with remaining parts taken from reference TRBV7-6 and TRBJ1-2, reads GAGVSQSPRYKVTKRGQDVALRCDPISGHVSLYWYRQALGQGPEFLTYFNYEAQQDKSGLPNDRFSAERPEGSISTLTIQRTEQRDSAMYRCASSHGWSDSNYGYTFGSGTRLTVV.